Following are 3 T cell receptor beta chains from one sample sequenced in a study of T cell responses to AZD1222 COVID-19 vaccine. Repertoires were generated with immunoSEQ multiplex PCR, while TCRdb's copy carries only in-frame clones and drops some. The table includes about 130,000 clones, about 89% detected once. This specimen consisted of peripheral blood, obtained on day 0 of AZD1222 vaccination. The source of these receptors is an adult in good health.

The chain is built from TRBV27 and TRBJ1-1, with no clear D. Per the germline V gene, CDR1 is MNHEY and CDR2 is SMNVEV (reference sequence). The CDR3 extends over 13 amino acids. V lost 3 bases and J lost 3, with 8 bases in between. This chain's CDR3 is CASSLWDDTEAFF. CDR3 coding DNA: TGTGCCAGCAGTTTGTGGGATGACACTGAAGCTTTCTTT.

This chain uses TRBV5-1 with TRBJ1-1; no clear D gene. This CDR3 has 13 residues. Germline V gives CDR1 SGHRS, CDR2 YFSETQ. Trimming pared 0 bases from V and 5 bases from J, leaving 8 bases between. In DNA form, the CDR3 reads TGCGCCAGCAGCTTGGGAGGTGGAACTGAAGCTTTCTTT. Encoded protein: CASSLGGGTEAFF.

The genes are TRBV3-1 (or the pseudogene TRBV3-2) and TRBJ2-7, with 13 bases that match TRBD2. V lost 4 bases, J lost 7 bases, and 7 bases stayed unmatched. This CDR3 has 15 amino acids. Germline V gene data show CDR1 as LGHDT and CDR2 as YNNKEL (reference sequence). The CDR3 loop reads CASSPWTSGRGEQYF. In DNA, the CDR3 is TGTGCCAGCAGCCCGTGGACTAGCGGGAGAGGGGAGCAGTACTTC.